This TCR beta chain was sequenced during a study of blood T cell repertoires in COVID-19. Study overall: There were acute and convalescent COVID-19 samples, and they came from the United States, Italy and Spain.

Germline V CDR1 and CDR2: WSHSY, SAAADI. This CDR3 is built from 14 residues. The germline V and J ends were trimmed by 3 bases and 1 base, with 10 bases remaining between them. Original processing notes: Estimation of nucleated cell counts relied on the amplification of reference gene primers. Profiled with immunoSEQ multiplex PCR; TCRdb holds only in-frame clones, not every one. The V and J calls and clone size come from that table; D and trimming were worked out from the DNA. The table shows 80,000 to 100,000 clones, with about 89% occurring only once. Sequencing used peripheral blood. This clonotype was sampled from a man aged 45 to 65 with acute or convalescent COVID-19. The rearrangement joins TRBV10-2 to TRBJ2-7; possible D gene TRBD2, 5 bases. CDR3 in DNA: TGCGCCAGCAGTGAACCGGGAATGTCCTACGAGCAGTACTTC. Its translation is CASSEPGMSYEQYF.